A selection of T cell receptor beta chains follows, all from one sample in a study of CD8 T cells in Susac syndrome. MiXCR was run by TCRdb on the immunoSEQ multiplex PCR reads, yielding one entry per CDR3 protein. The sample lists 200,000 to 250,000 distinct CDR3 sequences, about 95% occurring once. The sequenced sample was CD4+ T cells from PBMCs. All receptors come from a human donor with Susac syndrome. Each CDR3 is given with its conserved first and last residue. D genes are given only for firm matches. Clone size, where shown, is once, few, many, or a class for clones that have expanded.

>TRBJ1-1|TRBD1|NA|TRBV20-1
CSALTGRITEAFF
TGCAGTGCGTTGACAGGGAGGATCACTGAAGCTTTCTTT
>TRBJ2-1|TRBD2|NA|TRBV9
CASSRASGGHLYNEQFF
TGTGCCAGCAGCCGAGCTAGCGGGGGCCACCTCTACAATGAGCAGTTCTTC
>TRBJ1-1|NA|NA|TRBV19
CASSTNAENTEAFF
TGTGCCAGTAGTACCAACGCCGAGAACACTGAAGCTTTCTTT
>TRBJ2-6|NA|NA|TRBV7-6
CASSSTISGANVLTF
TGTGCCAGCAGCTCCACCATCTCTGGGGCCAACGTCCTGACTTTC
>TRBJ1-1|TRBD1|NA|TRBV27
CASRPQGASTEAFF
TGTGCCAGCAGGCCACAGGGGGCCAGCACTGAAGCTTTCTTT
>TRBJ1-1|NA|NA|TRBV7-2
CASRRVLNTEAFF
TGTGCCAGCAGAAGGGTGCTGAACACTGAAGCTTTCTTT
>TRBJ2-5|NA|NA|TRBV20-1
CSAGRQETQYF
TGCAGCGCTGGACGGCAAGAGACCCAGTACTTC
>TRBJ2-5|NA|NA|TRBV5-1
CASSWSPGVQETQYF
TGCGCCAGCAGCTGGTCCCCGGGAGTCCAAGAGACCCAGTACTTC
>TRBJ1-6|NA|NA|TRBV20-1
CSAYREEASPLHF
TGCAGTGCTTACAGGGAAGAAGCTTCACCCCTCCACTTT
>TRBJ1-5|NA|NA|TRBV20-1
CSARASIDSNQPQHF
TGCAGTGCTAGAGCCTCCATCGATAGCAATCAGCCCCAGCATTTT
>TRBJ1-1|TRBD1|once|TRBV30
CAWSLTGRYYEAFF
TGTGCCTGGAGTTTGACAGGGAGGTATTATGAAGCTTTCTTT
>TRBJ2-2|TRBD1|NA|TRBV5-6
CASSLTPGGDTGELFF
TGTGCCAGCAGCTTGACGCCAGGGGGCGACACCGGGGAGCTGTTTTTT
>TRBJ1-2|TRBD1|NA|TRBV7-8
CASSLNQGQNNYGYTF
TGTGCCAGCAGCTTAAACCAGGGACAGAATAACTATGGCTACACCTTC
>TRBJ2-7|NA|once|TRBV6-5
CASSWDQSSYEQYF
TGTGCCAGCAGTTGGGATCAAAGCTCCTACGAGCAGTACTTC
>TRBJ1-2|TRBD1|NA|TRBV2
CASMVGQVYTF
TGTGCCAGCATGGTCGGACAGGTCTACACCTTC
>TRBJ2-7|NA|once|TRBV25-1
CASSEWLSYEQYF
TGTGCCAGCAGTGAATGGCTGTCCTACGAGCAGTACTTC
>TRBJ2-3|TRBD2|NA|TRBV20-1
CSARPTSGGTDTQYF
TGCAGTGCTAGACCTACTAGCGGGGGCACAGATACGCAGTATTTT
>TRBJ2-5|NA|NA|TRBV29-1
CSVWDVQETQYF
TGCAGCGTTTGGGACGTTCAAGAGACCCAGTACTTC
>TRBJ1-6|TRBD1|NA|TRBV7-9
CASSLDRIYNSPLHF
TGTGCCAGCAGCCTGGACAGGATTTATAATTCACCCCTCCACTTT
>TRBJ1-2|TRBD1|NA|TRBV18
CASSPVDRGGEYGYTF
TGTGCCAGCTCACCGGTGGACAGGGGAGGAGAGTATGGCTACACCTTC
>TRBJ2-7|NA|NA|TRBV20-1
CSARRLDEQYF
TGCAGTGCTAGACGGTTGGACGAGCAGTACTTC
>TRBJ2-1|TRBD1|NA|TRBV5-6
CASSWTGGASDEQFF
TGTGCCAGCAGCTGGACAGGGGGCGCGAGCGATGAGCAGTTCTTC
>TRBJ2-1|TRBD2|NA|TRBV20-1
CSASLSGGFDEQFF
TGCAGTGCTAGCCTCAGCGGGGGGTTCGATGAGCAGTTCTTC
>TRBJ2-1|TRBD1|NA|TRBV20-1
CSAQPGQRTYNEQFF
TGCAGTGCTCAGCCGGGACAGAGAACCTACAATGAGCAGTTCTTC
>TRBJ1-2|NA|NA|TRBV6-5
CASSTLDERLKGYTF
TGTGCCAGCAGTACTCTAGACGAGCGACTGAAGGGCTACACCTTC
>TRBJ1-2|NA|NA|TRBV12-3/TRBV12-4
CASSLASGVYGYTF
TGTGCCAGCAGTTTAGCTTCAGGGGTCTATGGCTACACCTTC
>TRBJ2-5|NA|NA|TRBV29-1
CSVPGEVQETQYF
TGCAGCGTTCCCGGGGAAGTCCAAGAGACCCAGTACTTC
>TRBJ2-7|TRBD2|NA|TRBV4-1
CASSQDPSGGTPSSYEQYF
TGCGCCAGCAGCCAAGATCCCAGCGGGGGGACTCCGAGCTCCTACGAGCAGTACTTC
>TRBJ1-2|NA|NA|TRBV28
CASSGDYGYTF
TGTGCCAGCTCAGGGGACTATGGCTACACCTTC
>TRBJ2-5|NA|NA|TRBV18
CASSPRRGSQETQYF
TGTGCCAGCTCACCACGACGGGGGTCCCAAGAGACCCAGTACTTC